These T cell receptor beta chains were read from a single sample in a study of T cells in Graves' hyperthyroidism and ophthalmopathy. TCRdb re-called the multiplex PCR reads through MiXCR, storing one row per CDR3 protein. The data show a few hundred thousand distinct CDR3 sequences, 12% to 15% seen once. The sample was blood. These receptors were obtained from a woman aged 18 to 35 with Graves' hyperthyroidism. Both conserved end residues are part of each CDR3. A D gene is named only where the DNA matches it firmly. Only part of the rows carry a size: once, few, many, or a class if the clone is expanded.

TRBD2	many	TRBV11-3	TRBJ2-1	TGTGCCAGCAGCTTAGGGAGCGGGAGGAATGATGAGCAGTTCTTC	CASSLGSGRNDEQFF
TRBD1	many	TRBV7-2	TRBJ2-7	TGTGCCAGCAGCTCCCAAGGACAGGGGGCCCTCGAGCAGTACTTC	CASSSQGQGALEQYF
.	.	TRBV11-2	TRBJ2-1	TGTGCCAGCAGTGATCTCCAGCGGGTAGTCTCCTACAATGAGCAGTTCTTC	CASSDLQRVVSYNEQFF
.	many	TRBV27	TRBJ1-2	TGTGCCAGCAGTCCCCGCGGGGGCGACTATGGCTACACCTTC	CASSPRGGDYGYTF
.	many	TRBV6-2/TRBV6-3	TRBJ1-5	TGTGCCAGCAGTCCACCCCCGGGACAGCCCCAGCATTTT	CASSPPPGQPQHF
.	many	TRBV6-1	TRBJ1-2	TGTGCCAGCAGCCCCGAGAGATTCACAGGGAAAGCTAACTATGGCTACACCTTC	CASSPERFTGKANYGYTF
.	many	TRBV7-6	TRBJ1-4	TGTGCCAGCAGCCAGTCGGGGTCAACTAATGAAAAACTGTTTTTT	CASSQSGSTNEKLFF
.	many	TRBV27	TRBJ1-6	TGTGCCAGCAAATGGACAGAGCGCTCTTCACCCCTCCACTTT	CASKWTERSSPLHF
.	many	TRBV30	TRBJ1-1	TGTGCCTGGTCGGGACAGAACACTGAAGCTTTCTTT	CAWSGQNTEAFF
TRBD2	.	TRBV7-9	TRBJ2-1	TGTGCCAGCAGTTTCGGACTAGCGGGAGCCTACAATGAGCAGTTCTTC	CASSFGLAGAYNEQFF
.	.	TRBV7-2	TRBJ2-3	TGTGCCAGCAGCTTAGGGGGGCAGGGGCTGGATACGCAGTATTTT	CASSLGGQGLDTQYF
TRBD2	many	TRBV11-2	TRBJ2-3	TGTGCCAGCAGCACCGGGACTACATCCGATACGCAGTATTTT	CASSTGTTSDTQYF
TRBD1	many	TRBV6-1	TRBJ1-1	TGTGCCAGCAGATATACAGGGGGCGGCACTGAAGCTTTCTTT	CASRYTGGGTEAFF
.	.	TRBV10-3	TRBJ2-6	TGTGCCATCAGTGACAGGGTTGGGGCCAACGTCCTGACTTTC	CAISDRVGANVLTF
.	many	TRBV30	TRBJ1-1	TGTGCCTGGAGTTACCAGGGGCCTGAAGCTTTCTTT	CAWSYQGPEAFF
.	many	TRBV28	TRBJ2-3	TGTGCCAGCAGCCCCGGTGGCCTCACAGATACGCAGTATTTT	CASSPGGLTDTQYF
.	.	TRBV4-1	TRBJ1-3	TGCGCCAGCAGCCAAGAAGGAGAGTCTGGAAACACCATATATTTT	CASSQEGESGNTIYF
TRBD2	.	TRBV4-1	TRBJ2-1	TGCGCCAGCAGCCAGAGACTAGCGGGGATCTACAATGAGCAGTTCTTC	CASSQRLAGIYNEQFF
TRBD1	many	TRBV27	TRBJ1-1	TGTGCCAGCAGAGGGGGCAGGGGTGAAGCTTTCTTT	CASRGGRGEAFF
.	.	TRBV7-9	TRBJ1-1	TGTGCCAGCAGCCTAGACAGCGGAGCTCAAGCTTTCTTT	CASSLDSGAQAFF
TRBD2	many	TRBV27	TRBJ2-7	TGTGCCAGCAGTTTATCGCTAGCGGGAGTATTATACGAGCAGTACTTC	CASSLSLAGVLYEQYF
TRBD2	many	TRBV2	TRBJ2-1	TGTGCCAGCAGGGCGGGGCAGGCGATACTCTCCAGCGGGAGAAGGAACAATGAGCAGTTCTTC	CASRAGQAILSSGRRNNEQFF
TRBD2	many	TRBV13	TRBJ2-5	TGTGCCAGCAGCCGGACTAGCGGGAGTTTGGAGACCCAGTACTTC	CASSRTSGSLETQYF
.	many	TRBV6-1	TRBJ2-1	TGTGCCAGCAGTTTCCGGGACATCGCCTACAATGAGCAGTTCTTC	CASSFRDIAYNEQFF
TRBD2	.	TRBV28	TRBJ2-7	TGTGCCAGCAGTCCTCTGACTAGCGGGAGCCAAGCCTACGAGCAGTACTTC	CASSPLTSGSQAYEQYF
TRBD2	many	TRBV7-9	TRBJ2-3	TGTGCCAGCAGCTTGCGACTTTGGACTAGCGGGGGTTACACAGATACGCAGTATTTT	CASSLRLWTSGGYTDTQYF
.	many	TRBV2	TRBJ1-5	TGTGCCAGCAGAGATTCTAGACAATATAGCAATCAGCCCCAGCATTTT	CASRDSRQYSNQPQHF
TRBD2	many	TRBV6-2/TRBV6-3	TRBJ2-3	TGTGCCAGCAGACGGACTAGTGTGGATACGCAGTATTTT	CASRRTSVDTQYF
TRBD2	many	TRBV7-3	TRBJ2-7	TGTGCCAGCAGCGAATACGGGACTAGCGGGACCTACGAGCAGTACTTC	CASSEYGTSGTYEQYF
.	.	TRBV4-3	TRBJ1-4	TGCGCCAGCAGCCAAGTGCCGGGACCCACGTTTGAAAAACTGTTTTTT	CASSQVPGPTFEKLFF
TRBD1	few	TRBV20-1	TRBJ1-5	TGCAGTGCTAGTGCTGACCGACAGGGGATGGGTCAGCCCCAGCATTTT	CSASADRQGMGQPQHF
TRBD1	.	TRBV10-3	TRBJ1-5	TGTGCCATCCGACAGGGTACGTTGGATCAGCCCCAGCATTTT	CAIRQGTLDQPQHF
TRBD2	many	TRBV18	TRBJ2-3	TGTGCCAGCTCACCACTTTCTAGCGGGAACACAGATACGCAGTATTTT	CASSPLSSGNTDTQYF
.	many	TRBV30	TRBJ1-4	TGTGCCTGGAGAGGTTGGGACGTCCACGATAGTAATGAAAAACTGTTTTTT	CAWRGWDVHDSNEKLFF
TRBD1	few	TRBV5-8	TRBJ1-1	TGTGCCAGCAGCTTGGCAGGGGGGAGAATGAACACTGAAGCTTTCTTT	CASSLAGGRMNTEAFF
.	.	TRBV28	TRBJ1-6	TGTGCCAGCAGTTTATGGGAGGGACTCGGTTCACCCCTCCACTTT	CASSLWEGLGSPLHF
.	.	TRBV5-1	TRBJ2-1	TGCGCCAGCAGCTTGGAGGAGGGCGCTGAGCAGTTCTTC	CASSLEEGAEQFF
TRBD1	.	TRBV7-2	TRBJ1-1	TGTGCCAGCAGCCGGGACAGGGGGGGCGCTGAAGCTTTCTTT	CASSRDRGGAEAFF
.	many	TRBV12-3/TRBV12-4	TRBJ1-2	TGTGCCAGCAGTTTAAACGGGGACGCCCGCTATGGCTACACCTTC	CASSLNGDARYGYTF
TRBD1	.	TRBV6-5	TRBJ2-3	TGTGCCAGCAGTCTACAGGGGGTTGGCACAGATACGCAGTATTTT	CASSLQGVGTDTQYF
.	many	TRBV28	TRBJ1-2	TGTGCCAGCAGTTTAGACAGCACTATACAAAACTATGGCTACACCTTC	CASSLDSTIQNYGYTF
.	.	TRBV6-1	TRBJ1-2	TGTGCCAGCAGTGTAAGACAGGCTAACTATGGCTACACCTTC	CASSVRQANYGYTF
TRBD2	.	TRBV20-1	TRBJ2-5	TGCAGTGCGAAGGGACTAGCGGGTTGGGGAGAGACCCAGTACTTC	CSAKGLAGWGETQYF
TRBD1	.	TRBV27	TRBJ1-2	TGTGCCAGCAGTTTCGCCTTCGGGACAGAGGAGTTCCACTATGGCTACACCTTC	CASSFAFGTEEFHYGYTF
TRBD2	.	TRBV5-1	TRBJ2-7	TGTGCCAGCAGCCCCCGCGGTTGGCGGGAGGGCAACGAGCAGTACTTC	CASSPRGWREGNEQYF
.	many	TRBV7-2	TRBJ1-2	TGTGCCAGCAGCTTAGGGACGGAGGATAATTATGGCTACACCTTC	CASSLGTEDNYGYTF
.	.	TRBV5-1	TRBJ2-7	TGCGCCAGCAGCTTGCGTGCGGCCTTGGCGGACGAGCAGTACTTC	CASSLRAALADEQYF
.	.	TRBV10-2	TRBJ2-5	TGCGCCAGCAGTGAGTCGGCCAGGGAAATACACGTTGGTTTGCCATTCCAGTACTTC	CASSESAREIHVGLPFQYF
.	many	TRBV6-1	TRBJ1-2	TGTGCCAGCAGTCATACGAACAGCGGCTATGGCTACACCTTC	CASSHTNSGYGYTF
.	.	TRBV2	TRBJ2-7	TGTGCCAGCAGTGAAGGGGGCCAGGTAATACGCGAGCAGTACTTC	CASSEGGQVIREQYF
.	many	TRBV28	TRBJ1-2	TGTGCCAGCAGTTTGCCTCCTTGGGAAGCTAACTATGGCTACACCTTC	CASSLPPWEANYGYTF
.	many	TRBV20-1	TRBJ2-3	TGCAGTGCTAGAGACCCAGGGCGGGATACGCAGTATTTT	CSARDPGRDTQYF
.	.	TRBV20-1	TRBJ2-3	TGCAGTGCTAGAGGGACAGGGGGACTAGCGGTTTACACAGATACGCAGTATTTT	CSARGTGGLAVYTDTQYF
TRBD2	.	TRBV5-1	TRBJ2-3	TGCGCCAGCAGCAGGGGACTAGCAGATACGCAGTATTTT	CASSRGLADTQYF
.	.	TRBV5-8	TRBJ2-4	TGTGCCAGCAGCACCTGGGACCGAGAAAACATTCAGTACTTC	CASSTWDRENIQYF
.	few	TRBV18	TRBJ2-1	TGTGCCAGCTCACGGTGGGGGAACTCCTACAATGAGCAGTTCTTC	CASSRWGNSYNEQFF
.	.	TRBV2	TRBJ1-4	TGTGCCAGCAGGAGACAGCCTAATGAAAAACTGTTTTTT	CASRRQPNEKLFF